The next 32 T cell receptor beta chains were all read from a single sample in a study of response to subunit inactivated influenza vaccine. TCRdb passed the RT-PCR reads through MiXCR, listing each CDR3 protein once. This sample has roughly 500,000 distinct CDR3 sequences, with 25% found just once. The sequencing used CD4+ T cells sorted from PBMCs, collected more than 4 days after vaccination. The source of these receptors is a man between 50 and 59 years old who received an inactivated influenza vaccine.

The J gene is TRBJ1-1, the V gene TRBV20-1, with D perhaps matching TRBD1 (6 bases). Germline-derived CDR1 and CDR2 are DFQATT and SNEGSKA (reference sequence). CDR3 size: 13 residues. Trimming cost V 0 bases and J 8 bases, with 13 bases left between them. The CDR3 reads CSARDPGASEAFF. CDR3 sequence (DNA): TGCAGTGCTAGAGACCCGGGGGCCTCAGAAGCTTTCTTT.

The gene calls are TRBV11-2 and TRBJ2-7; TRBD1 matches at 7 bases. Germline-derived CDR1 and CDR2 are SGHAT and FQNNGV. Trimming took 4 bases from V and 4 from J; bases not matched to a gene: 10. The CDR3 extends over 15 amino acids. CDR3 in amino acids: CASSYSSRQGYEQYF. CDR3 DNA sequence: TGTGCCAGCAGCTACTCCTCCCGACAGGGTTACGAGCAGTACTTC.

The chain employs TRBV7-2 and TRBJ2-1; 8 bases align to TRBD2. The CDR3 runs to 14 residues. With 4 bases clipped from V and 8 bases from J, the junction kept 7 bases outside the gene matches. Germline assignment: CDR1 SGHTA and CDR2 FQGNSA. As DNA, the CDR3 is TGTGCCAGCAGCTCCGCCCGACTAGCGCATGAGCAGTTCTTC. Amino acids: CASSSARLAHEQFF.

This clonotype has only a few counts. V and J are TRBV20-1 and TRBJ2-1; 7 bases agree with TRBD2. CDR1 and CDR2 from the germline V gene are DFQATT and SNEGSKA (reference sequence). The V and J ends lost 3 bases and 6 bases, in that order; junction bases with no gene match: 14. This CDR3 is 16 amino acids long. CDR3 loop: CSASRGLAALFNEQFF. CDR3 DNA: TGCAGTGCTAGCCGCGGCCTAGCGGCCCTCTTCAATGAGCAGTTCTTC.

This chain links TRBV30 with TRBJ2-7; D gene uncertain. Between the trimmed V and J ends, which lost 5 bases and 5 bases, there was a span of 10 bases. Germline CDR1 is GTSNPN and CDR2 is SVGIG (reference sequence). The CDR3 length is 11 residues. The CDR3 region is CAWVLTHEQYF. CDR3 sequence (DNA): TGTGCCTGGGTATTAACCCACGAGCAGTACTTC.

CDR3 bases: TGTGCCAGCAGCTTGGCTAGCGGGACTCGAGATACGCAGTATTTT. Translating it yields CASSLASGTRDTQYF. The chain carries TRBV7-2 and TRBJ2-3; 9 bases align to TRBD2. The CDR3 extends over 15 amino acids. With 3 bases clipped from V and 5 bases from J, the junction kept 6 bases outside the gene matches. Germline loops: CDR1 SGHTA, CDR2 FQGNSA.

The gene calls are TRBV12-3 or TRBV12-4 and TRBJ2-5; 10 bases are a match to TRBD1. The CDR3 runs to 15 residues. Unmatched junction bases numbered 9, after V lost 6 bases and J lost 5 bases. The CDR3 reads CASSSTDRGRETQYF. The CDR3 DNA is TGTGCCAGCAGCTCCACCGACAGGGGGCGTGAGACCCAGTACTTC.

J is TRBJ2-2 and V is TRBV6-2 or TRBV6-3; 10 nucleotides agree with TRBD1. Germline CDR1 reads MNHEY; CDR2 reads SVGEGT. After removal of 6 bases from V and 6 bases from J, the junction contained 4 bases not matched to a gene. This CDR3 contains 14 residues. The CDR3 DNA reads TGTGCCAGCAGAGGGGACAGGGGAGCCGGGGAGCTGTTTTTT. This sequence encodes CASRGDRGAGELFF.

V gene TRBV12-3 or TRBV12-4 combines with J gene TRBJ2-1; D is uncertain. V was pared by 6 bases and J by 2 bases, with 5 bases between. The CDR3 loop spans 12 amino acids. The chain's CDR3 is CASRTPYNEQFF. CDR3 sequence (DNA): TGTGCCAGCAGGACCCCCTACAATGAGCAGTTCTTC.

This clonotype has only one observation. The chain has TRBV5-5 and TRBJ1-4; D is ambiguous. The CDR3 is made up of 15 amino acids. Between the trimmed V and J ends, which lost 2 bases and 0 bases, there was a span of 8 bases. Germline CDR1 is SGHKS and CDR2 is YYEKEE (reference sequence). CDR3 sequence: CASSFRGATNEKLFF. CDR3 DNA sequence: TGTGCCAGCAGCTTCCGGGGTGCAACTAATGAAAAACTGTTTTTT.

DNA of the CDR3: TGTGCCAGCAGCTTGAGTAGCGGGGGCAACACAGATACGCAGTATTTT. It translates to CASSLSSGGNTDTQYF. The chain recombines TRBV7-9 with TRBJ2-3; TRBD2 agrees at 9 bases. Germline V gives CDR1 SEHNR, CDR2 FQNEAQ (reference sequence). The CDR3 loop spans 16 amino acids. V lost 3 bases and J lost 2; bases outside the gene matches: 6.

This clonotype was counted at least ten times. The chain employs TRBV20-1 and TRBJ2-5; 8 positions agree with TRBD1. This CDR3 has 13 amino acids. The V gene's germline CDR1 is DFQATT and CDR2 SNEGSKA (reference sequence). Trimming cost V 6 bases and J 5 bases; bases outside gene matches: 8. CDR3 DNA: TGCAGTGCGCAAGACAGGGGCTGGGAGACCCAGTACTTC. Protein product: CSAQDRGWETQYF.

The chain links TRBV20-1 to TRBJ1-5; D is unresolved. The V gene lost 2 bases and the J gene lost 3 bases, with 8 bases spanning the gap. Germline lookup yields CDR1 DFQATT and CDR2 SNEGSKA (reference sequence). The CDR3 runs to 13 residues. The CDR3 region has the DNA TGCAGTGCTAGAACGGCTGCCAATCAGCCCCAGCATTTT. This encodes CSARTAANQPQHF.

The CDR3, as DNA: TGTGCCAGCCGACCCACGGGACTAGCTCTCGGGGAGCTGTTTTTT. Its protein product is CASRPTGLALGELFF. This chain links TRBV6-2 or TRBV6-3 with TRBJ2-2; 9 bases agree with TRBD2. From germline, CDR1 is MNHEY and CDR2 SVGEGT. J gave up 7 bases and V 8 bases, and 11 bases lay outside the gene matches. The CDR3 is 15 amino acids.

This clonotype came up a few times. V and J are TRBV7-7 and TRBJ2-2; 9 bases align to TRBD1. CDR3 length: 14 amino acids. Germline trimming cut 5 bases from V and 4 bases from J; bases unmatched to any gene: 2. Germline loops: CDR1 SSHAT, CDR2 FNYEAQ (reference sequence). CDR3 loop: CASSRQGVTGELFF. The CDR3 DNA reads TGTGCCAGCAGCCGACAGGGGGTCACCGGGGAGCTGTTTTTT.

This clonotype was observed a few times. The chain uses TRBV5-1 and TRBJ2-3; TRBD1 is a possible D gene (5 bases). Germline-derived CDR1 and CDR2 are SGHRS and YFSETQ. The CDR3 runs 16 residues. Trimming took off 0 bases at V and 3 bases at J, with 14 bases between the two ends. The CDR3 here is CASSLDGAAKTDTQYF. DNA of the CDR3: TGCGCCAGCAGCTTGGATGGGGCCGCGAAAACAGATACGCAGTATTTT.

This clonotype was observed a handful of times. This chain joins TRBV20-1 and TRBJ2-1; D possibly corresponds to TRBD1 (5 bases). Germline V gene lookup returns CDR1 DFQATT and CDR2 SNEGSKA (reference sequence). V was pared by 4 bases and J by 7 bases, with 14 bases between. The CDR3 consists of 13 residues. The CDR3 here is CSAMGPGRNEQFF. In DNA form, the CDR3 reads TGCAGTGCTATGGGGCCAGGAAGAAATGAGCAGTTCTTC.

This chain uses TRBV15 with TRBJ2-3; D is uncertain. V was cut by 0 bases and J by 2 bases, with 6 bases left in between. The CDR3 contains 14 residues. Per germline, CDR1 LNHNV and CDR2 YYDKDF (reference sequence). CDR3: CATSRDKVTDTQYF. The CDR3 DNA sequence: TGTGCCACCAGCAGAGATAAGGTCACAGATACGCAGTATTTT.

CDR3: CASSVFISSSYEQYF. The DNA for the CDR3 is TGTGCCAGCAGTGTGTTTATTTCGAGCTCCTACGAGCAGTACTTC. The gene calls are TRBV2 and TRBJ2-7, with D hard to call. Trimming removed 4 bases from V and 0 bases from J, with 13 bases in between. CDR1 is SNHLY, CDR2 FYNNEI, per germline. The CDR3 has 15 amino acids.

This clonotype was detected a few times. The chain carries TRBV19 and TRBJ1-1; D remains unclear. Trimming shortened V by 3 bases and J by 1 base, and 9 bases separated the two germline ends. The CDR3 is 14 residues long. CDR1 LNHDA and CDR2 SQIVND come from the germline V gene (reference sequence). CDR3 nucleotide sequence: TGTGCCAGTAGTATGGCCGGAGGGAACACTGAAGCTTTCTTT. Its translation is CASSMAGGNTEAFF. Full variable domain (outside the CDR3, taken from reference TRBV19 and TRBJ1-1): DGGITQSPKYLFRKEGQNVTLSCEQNLNHDAMYWYRQDPGQGLRLIYYSQIVNDFQKGDIAEGYSVSREKKESFPLTVTSAQKNPTAFYLCASSMAGGNTEAFFGQGTRLTVV.

This clonotype occurred many times. The chain uses TRBV9 and TRBJ2-7; D remains unclear. V was cut by 3 bases and J by 6 bases, with 13 bases left in between. Germline V gene sequence: CDR1 SGDLS, CDR2 YYNGEE. The CDR3 covers 13 residues. CDR3 region: CASSETSGTEQYF. CDR3 DNA sequence: TGTGCCAGCAGCGAAACCTCTGGCACCGAGCAGTACTTC.

This rearrangement joins TRBV11-2 to TRBJ2-4, with a tentative D call TRBD2 (7 bases). Germline V CDR1 and CDR2: SGHAT, FQNNGV. V shed 1 base and J shed 15 bases, with 16 bases lying between them. The CDR3 totals 13 residues. CDR3 sequence (DNA): TGTGCCAGCAGCTTAGTCGGGGGGCGCATCTCGTACTTC. Its protein is CASSLVGGRISYF.

The chain uses TRBV7-3 and TRBJ2-1, with TRBD1 matching over 7 bases. Germline V gives CDR1 SGHTA, CDR2 FQGTGA. Trimming took 4 bases from V and 0 from J; bases not matched to a gene: 12. The CDR3 runs 18 residues. The CDR3 sequence is CASSSEDRVRGSYNEQFF. In DNA form, the CDR3 reads TGTGCCAGCAGCTCCGAAGACAGGGTCCGGGGCTCCTACAATGAGCAGTTCTTC.

This rearrangement joins TRBV20-1 to TRBJ2-5, with 7 bases matching TRBD2. The CDR3 runs 15 residues. V lost 7 bases to trimming and J lost 5 bases; unmatched junction nucleotides: 16. The germline gives CDR1 DFQATT, CDR2 SNEGSKA (reference sequence). The CDR3 region is CSVTRVTGGGETQYF. Here the CDR3 DNA reads TGCAGTGTCACGCGTGTTACGGGGGGAGGCGAGACCCAGTACTTC.

J is TRBJ2-5 and V is TRBV10-3, with D possibly called TRBD1 or TRBD2 (5 bases each). V shed 4 bases and J shed 4 bases, with 13 bases lying between them. Germline CDR1 reads ENHRY; CDR2 reads SYGVKD. The CDR3 covers 14 residues. The chain's CDR3 is CAISGSMGTETQYF. In DNA, the CDR3 is TGTGCCATCAGTGGGAGTATGGGGACAGAGACCCAGTACTTC.

This clonotype showed up just a few times. The rearrangement links TRBV18 to TRBJ2-3; the D is unclear. V shed 6 bases and J shed 1 base, with 14 bases lying between them. Per germline, CDR1 KGHSH and CDR2 LQKENI. The CDR3 is 15 residues long. In DNA form, the CDR3 reads TGTGCCAGCTCGGCAGGACGGTCCCGCACAGATACGCAGTATTTT. Amino acid sequence: CASSAGRSRTDTQYF.

J is TRBJ2-5 and V is TRBV13, with unresolved D. This CDR3 contains 15 residues. V was cut by 2 bases and J by 4 bases, with 14 bases left in between. Germline V CDR1 and CDR2: PRHDT, FYEKMQ (reference sequence). The CDR3 coding sequence is TGTGCCAGCAGCTTAAAAAACAGAGGCCGAGAGACCCAGTACTTC. Its protein is CASSLKNRGRETQYF.

Ten or more counts support this clonotype. The chain has TRBV5-1 and TRBJ2-4; possibly TRBD1 or TRBD2 for D (6 bases each). Trimming removed 4 bases from V and 7 bases from J, with 18 bases in between. The germline gives CDR1 SGHRS, CDR2 YFSETQ. The CDR3 is 15 residues long. The CDR3 here is CASSPDGGRDNIQYF. The CDR3 bases are TGCGCCAGCAGCCCCGACGGGGGCAGGGATAACATTCAGTACTTC.

This clonotype was found many times. The genes are TRBV29-1 and TRBJ2-1; 7 bases are a match to TRBD2. The V gene's germline CDR1 is SQVTM and CDR2 ANQGSEA. Trimming cost V 4 bases and J 3 bases; bases outside gene matches: 3. The CDR3 is 13 amino acids. This CDR3 reads CSVGGGFYNEQFF. CDR3 bases: TGCAGCGTTGGGGGGGGATTCTACAATGAGCAGTTCTTC.

The chain links TRBV7-2 to TRBJ2-7, with D possibly TRBD1 on 5 matching bases. The CDR3 sequence is 13 residues long. Germline V CDR1 and CDR2: SGHTA, FQGNSA. V dropped 2 bases and J dropped 5 bases, with 10 bases sitting between them. The CDR3 DNA is TGTGCCAGCAGCTTACCAGGGTACCACGAGCAGTACTTC. Protein product: CASSLPGYHEQYF. Complete variable domain (other parts from reference TRBV7-2 and TRBJ2-7): GAGVSQSPSNKVTEKGKDVELRCDPISGHTALYWYRQSLGQGLEFLIYFQGNSAPDKSGLPSDRFSAERTGGSVSTLTIQRTQQEDSAVYLCASSLPGYHEQYFGPGTRLTVT.

This clonotype was seen a few times. The CDR3 region has the DNA TGTGCCAGCAGTTTATCGCCGGAGGGCTCCTACGAGCAGTACTTC. Translating gives CASSLSPEGSYEQYF. This chain connects TRBV12-3 or TRBV12-4 to TRBJ2-7; tentatively, D is TRBD2 (6 bases). This CDR3 spans 15 amino acids. V was cut by 2 bases and J by 0 bases, with 11 bases left in between.

There are a few counts of this clonotype. The genes are TRBV3-1 and TRBJ2-4; D unclear. The CDR3 runs 13 residues. V was clipped by 3 bases and J by 8 bases, with 11 bases between them. CDR1 and CDR2 (germline): LGHDT, YNNKEL (reference sequence). The CDR3 region has the DNA TGTGCCAGCAGCCACGCTAGTTGGGACATTCAGTACTTC. Its protein is CASSHASWDIQYF.